This TCR beta chain was sequenced for a study of graft-versus-host responses after intestinal transplantation. Study context: Multivisceral, liver-intestinal, or isolated intestinal grafts went to recipients.

General observations from the study: Peak levels of circulating GvH clones tracked with early post-transplant HvG declines. GvH clones were found in recipient marrow; some appeared first in ileum or blood.

Clones were read by immunoSEQ multiplex PCR, and TCRdb kept only the in-frame ones, dropping some. The data show more than 15,000 clones, roughly 80% seen once. Intraepithelial and lamina propria lymphocytes were isolated from graft specimens. Worth noting for this clone: Its antigen is still unknown.

Material: ileum tissue, obtained about 430 days after intestinal transplant. The clonotype was recovered from a human patient who received an intestinal transplant, so some T cells may come from the graft donor.

The CDR3 nucleotides read TGTGCCAGCAGCTTAGTGGTGGCTAACCTCGATCTTAGCACAGATACGCAGTATTTT. Translated: CASSLVVANLDLSTDTQYF. The rearrangement uses TRBV11-2 and TRBJ2-3; D call uncertain. This CDR3 has 19 residues. The ends were cut back, 1 base at V and 0 bases at J, with 20 bases in the middle. Germline-derived CDR1 and CDR2 are SGHAT and FQNNGV.